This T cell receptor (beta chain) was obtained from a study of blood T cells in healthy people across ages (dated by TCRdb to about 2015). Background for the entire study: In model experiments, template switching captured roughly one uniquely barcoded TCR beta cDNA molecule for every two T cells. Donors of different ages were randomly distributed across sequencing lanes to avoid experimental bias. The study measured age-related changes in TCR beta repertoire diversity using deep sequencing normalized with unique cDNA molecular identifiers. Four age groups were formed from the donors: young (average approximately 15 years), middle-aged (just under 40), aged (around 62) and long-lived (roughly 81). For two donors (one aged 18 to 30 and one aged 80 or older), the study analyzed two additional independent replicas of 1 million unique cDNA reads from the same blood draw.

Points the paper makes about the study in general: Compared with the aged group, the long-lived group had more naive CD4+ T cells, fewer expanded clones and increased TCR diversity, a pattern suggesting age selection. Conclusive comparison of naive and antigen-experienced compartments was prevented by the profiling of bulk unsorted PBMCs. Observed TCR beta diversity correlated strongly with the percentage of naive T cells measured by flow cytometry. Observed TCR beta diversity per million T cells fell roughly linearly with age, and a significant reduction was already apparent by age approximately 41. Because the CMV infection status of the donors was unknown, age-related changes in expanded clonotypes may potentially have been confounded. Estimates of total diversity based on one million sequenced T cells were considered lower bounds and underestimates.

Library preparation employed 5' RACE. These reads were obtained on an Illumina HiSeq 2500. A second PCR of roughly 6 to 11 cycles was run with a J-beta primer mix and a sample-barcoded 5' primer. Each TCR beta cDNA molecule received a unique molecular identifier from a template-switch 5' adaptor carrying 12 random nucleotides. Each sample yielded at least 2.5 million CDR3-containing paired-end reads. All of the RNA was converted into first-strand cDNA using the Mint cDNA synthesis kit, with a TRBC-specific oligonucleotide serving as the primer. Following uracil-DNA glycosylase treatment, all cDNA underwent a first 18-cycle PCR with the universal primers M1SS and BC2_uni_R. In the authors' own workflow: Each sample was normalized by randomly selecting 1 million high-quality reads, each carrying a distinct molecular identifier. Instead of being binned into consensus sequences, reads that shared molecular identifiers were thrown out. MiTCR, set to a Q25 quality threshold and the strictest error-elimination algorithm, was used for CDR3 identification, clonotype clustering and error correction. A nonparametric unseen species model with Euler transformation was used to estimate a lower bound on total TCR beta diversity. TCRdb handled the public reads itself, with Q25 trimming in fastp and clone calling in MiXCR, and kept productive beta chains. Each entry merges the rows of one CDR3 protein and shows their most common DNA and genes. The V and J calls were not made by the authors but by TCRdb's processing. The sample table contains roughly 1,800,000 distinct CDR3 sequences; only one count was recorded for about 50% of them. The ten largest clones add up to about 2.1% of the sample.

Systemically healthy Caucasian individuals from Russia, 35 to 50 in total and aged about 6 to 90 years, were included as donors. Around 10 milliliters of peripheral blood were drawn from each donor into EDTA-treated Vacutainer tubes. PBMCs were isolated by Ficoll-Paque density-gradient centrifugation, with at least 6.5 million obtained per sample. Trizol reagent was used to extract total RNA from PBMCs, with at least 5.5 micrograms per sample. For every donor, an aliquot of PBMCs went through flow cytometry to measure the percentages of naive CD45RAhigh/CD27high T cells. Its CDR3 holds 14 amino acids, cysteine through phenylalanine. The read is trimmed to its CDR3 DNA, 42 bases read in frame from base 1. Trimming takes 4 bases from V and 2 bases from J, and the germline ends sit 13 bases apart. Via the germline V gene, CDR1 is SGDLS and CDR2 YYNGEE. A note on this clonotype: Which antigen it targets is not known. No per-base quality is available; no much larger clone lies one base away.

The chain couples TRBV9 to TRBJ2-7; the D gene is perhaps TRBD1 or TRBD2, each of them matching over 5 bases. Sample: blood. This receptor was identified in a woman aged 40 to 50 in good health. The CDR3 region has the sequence CASSSGPQPYEQYF. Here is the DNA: TGTGCCAGCAGCTCGGGACCACAGCCCTACGAGCAGTACTTC. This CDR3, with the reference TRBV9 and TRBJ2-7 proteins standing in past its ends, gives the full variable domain DSGVTQTPKHLITATGQRVTLRCSPRSGDLSVYWYQQSLDQGLQFLIQYYNGEERAKGNILERFSAQQFPDLHSELNLSSLELGDSALYFCASSSGPQPYEQYFGPGTRLTVT.